Described below is a single T cell receptor (beta chain) sequence and its context. Its matching antigen is unknown. TCRdb reprocessed the reads with MiXCR, giving one entry per CDR3 protein. Of about 340,000 distinct CDR3 sequences in the sample, just under 30% are singletons; the top ten hold around 20%. The data were taken from a study of T cell repertoires in cytomegalovirus infection. Germline CDR1 is MNHEY and CDR2 is SVGAGI. CDR3 length: 13 amino acids. The V and J ends lost 0 bases and 4 bases respectively, with 6 bases between them. Sequencing was performed on cultured PBMCs, taken from culture after CMV antigen stimulation. This chain joins TRBV6-5 and TRBJ1-2; D unclear. The sequence derives from a human donor in good health (CMV status not recorded). Some clones in this sample may be carry-over from other donors' samples. The CDR3 sequence is CASSYSRAYGYTF. The CDR3, as DNA: TGTGCCAGCAGTTACTCGAGAGCCTATGGCTACACCTTC.